The sequence of this T cell receptor (beta chain) was determined in a study of blood T cell repertoires in COVID-19. Study-wide context: COVID-19 samples, acute and convalescent, were from the United States, Italy and Spain. Sample material is recorded as cDNA or gDNA derived from T cells, B-cell-depleted T cells, or PBMCs.

Under the authors' procedure: Reference gene primer amplification gave estimated nucleated cell counts. The method was immunoSEQ multiplex PCR; TCRdb's version includes in-frame clones alone and lacks a portion of them. V, J and clone size were drawn from that table, and D and trimming were deduced from the DNA. Of some 240,000 clones listed, 80% are singletons. The source is a human donor in a cohort sampled during active COVID-19. The sample was peripheral blood.

The CDR3 sequence is CASSLDGGGGNYGYTF. CDR3 coding DNA: TGTGCCAGCAGCTTAGATGGGGGAGGTGGTAACTATGGCTACACCTTC. V is TRBV7-3 and J is TRBJ1-2; possible D gene TRBD1, 5 bases. Per germline, CDR1 SGHTA and CDR2 FQGTGA. The ends were cut back, 2 bases at V and 1 base at J, with 14 bases in the middle. CDR3 length: 16 residues. Full variable domain (remainder filled in from reference TRBV7-3 and TRBJ1-2): GAGVSQTPSNKVTEKGKYVELRCDPISGHTALYWYRQSLGQGPEFLIYFQGTGAADDSGLPNDRFFAVRPEGSVSTLKIQRTERGDSAVYLCASSLDGGGGNYGYTFGSGTRLTVV.